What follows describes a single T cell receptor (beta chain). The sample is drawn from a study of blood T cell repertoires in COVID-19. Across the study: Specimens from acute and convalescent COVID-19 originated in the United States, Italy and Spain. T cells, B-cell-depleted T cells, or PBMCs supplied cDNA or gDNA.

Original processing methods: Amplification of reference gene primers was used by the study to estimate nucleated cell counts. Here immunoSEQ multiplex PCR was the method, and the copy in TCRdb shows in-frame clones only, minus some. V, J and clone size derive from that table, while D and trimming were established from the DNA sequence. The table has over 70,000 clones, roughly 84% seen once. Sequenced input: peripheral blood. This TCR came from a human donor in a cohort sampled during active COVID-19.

The CDR3 DNA follows: TGTGCCAGCAGTGAAGCTCAGGGGGCATCCTACGAGCAGTACTTC. It codes for CASSEAQGASYEQYF. This chain joins TRBV2 and TRBJ2-7, with 8 nucleotides matching TRBD1. Germline CDR1 is SNHLY and CDR2 is FYNNEI. CDR3 length: 15 amino acids. V shed 0 bases and J 1 base; nucleotides not matched to a gene: 2.